This T cell receptor (beta chain) was found in a study of T cell changes during pregnancy in multiple sclerosis. Germline V gives CDR1 SGHRS, CDR2 YFSETQ. With 2 bases clipped from V and 0 bases from J, the junction kept 3 bases outside the gene matches. There are 15 residues in the CDR3. Repertoires were generated with immunoSEQ multiplex PCR, while TCRdb's copy carries only in-frame clones and drops some. The sample has fewer than 85,000 clones, around 94% seen once. Sequenced material: peripheral blood, taken in the third trimester of pregnancy. This receptor was identified in a female donor in good health, enrolled as a control in a pregnancy study. The V gene is TRBV5-1, the J gene TRBJ2-3; TRBD1 aligns across 7 bases. CDR3 loop: CASSLQGISTDTQYF. The CDR3 bases are TGCGCCAGCAGCTTACAGGGGATTAGCACAGATACGCAGTATTTT.